This T cell receptor (beta chain) was profiled in a study of human T cells and chemical hapten exposure. As to time point: patch test 2, 6 weeks after DPC sensitization. Treatment meaning: therapeutic diphenylcyclopropenone sensitization with weekly scalp DPC. Germline V gene data show CDR1 as MNHEY and CDR2 as SVGAGI. Trimming at V came to 2 bases and at J to 6 bases, leaving 6 bases not matched to a gene. The CDR3 has 15 amino acids. TCRdb reanalysed the RACE reads using MiXCR and keeps one entry per CDR3 protein. The table includes 85,000 or so distinct CDR3 sequences, more than 9% detected once. This clonotype was seen only a few times.

The receptor comes from a young man with alopecia areata. Some clones in this sample may be carry-over from other donors' samples. J is TRBJ1-2 and V is TRBV6-5, with TRBD1 matching 10 bases. The sample was whole blood, taken in connection with sensitization to the hapten diphenylcyclopropenone (DPC). The DNA for the CDR3 is TGTGCCAGCAGTTACATCGACAGGGGGCTGAATGGCTACACCTTC. Protein: CASSYIDRGLNGYTF.